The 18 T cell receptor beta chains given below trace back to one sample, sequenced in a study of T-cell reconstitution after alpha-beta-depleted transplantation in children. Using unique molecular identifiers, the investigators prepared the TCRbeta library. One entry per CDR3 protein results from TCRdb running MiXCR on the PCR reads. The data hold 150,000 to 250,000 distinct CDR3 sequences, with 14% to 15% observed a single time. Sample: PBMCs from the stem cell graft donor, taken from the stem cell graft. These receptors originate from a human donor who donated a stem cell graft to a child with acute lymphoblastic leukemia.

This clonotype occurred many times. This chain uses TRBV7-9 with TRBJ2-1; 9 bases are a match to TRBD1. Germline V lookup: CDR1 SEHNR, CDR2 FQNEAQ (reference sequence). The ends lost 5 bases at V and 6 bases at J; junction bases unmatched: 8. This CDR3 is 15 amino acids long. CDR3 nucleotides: TGTGCCAGCAGCCCTCCGGGACAGGGTATCAATGAGCAGTTCTTC. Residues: CASSPPGQGINEQFF.

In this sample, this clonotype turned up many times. This chain's CDR3 is CSVEKLRERGDEQFF. Written as DNA, the CDR3 is TGCAGCGTTGAGAAGCTGCGGGAGAGGGGCGATGAGCAGTTCTTC. The chain links TRBV29-1 to TRBJ2-1, with 7 bases matching TRBD2. The CDR3 extends over 15 amino acids. Germline-derived CDR1 and CDR2 are SQVTM and ANQGSEA. With 3 bases clipped from V and 8 bases from J, the junction kept 13 bases outside the gene matches.

The CDR3 protein is CASSPQNRRGGTQYF. CDR3 nucleotides: TGTGCCAGCAGTCCTCAAAACAGACGGGGAGGTACGCAGTATTTT. The gene calls are TRBV12-3 or TRBV12-4 and TRBJ2-3; TRBD2 is a possible D gene (6 bases). CDR3 length: 15 amino acids. The V gene lost 5 bases and the J gene lost 8 bases, with 20 bases spanning the gap.

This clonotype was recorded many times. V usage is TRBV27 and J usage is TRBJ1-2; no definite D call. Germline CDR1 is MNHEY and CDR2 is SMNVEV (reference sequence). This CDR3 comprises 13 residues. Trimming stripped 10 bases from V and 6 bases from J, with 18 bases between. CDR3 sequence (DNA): TGTGCCACCCCGGTGGGCGGGGTTCATGGCTACACCTTC. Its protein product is CATPVGGVHGYTF.

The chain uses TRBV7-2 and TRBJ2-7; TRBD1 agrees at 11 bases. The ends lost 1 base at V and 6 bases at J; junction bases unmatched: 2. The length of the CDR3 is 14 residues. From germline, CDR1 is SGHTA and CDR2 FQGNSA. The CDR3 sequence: CASSLVGTGGEQYF. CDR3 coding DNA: TGTGCCAGCAGCTTAGTCGGGACAGGGGGCGAGCAGTACTTC.

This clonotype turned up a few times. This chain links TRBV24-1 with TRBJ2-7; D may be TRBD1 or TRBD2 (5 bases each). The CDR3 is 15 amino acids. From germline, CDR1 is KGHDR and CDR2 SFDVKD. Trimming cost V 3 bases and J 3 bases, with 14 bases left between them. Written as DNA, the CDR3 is TGTGCCACCAGTGATCCCCATCGGGGCCACTACGAGCAGTACTTC. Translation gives CATSDPHRGHYEQYF.

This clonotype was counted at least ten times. CDR3 nucleotides: TGTGCCAGCAGTTGGCGGAGGACCACGTACTACGAGCAGTACTTC. Its protein product is CASSWRRTTYYEQYF. V and J are TRBV12-3 or TRBV12-4 and TRBJ2-7; a weak D match, TRBD2 (5 bases). V was cut by 4 bases and J by 3 bases, with 16 bases left in between. The CDR3 extends over 15 amino acids.

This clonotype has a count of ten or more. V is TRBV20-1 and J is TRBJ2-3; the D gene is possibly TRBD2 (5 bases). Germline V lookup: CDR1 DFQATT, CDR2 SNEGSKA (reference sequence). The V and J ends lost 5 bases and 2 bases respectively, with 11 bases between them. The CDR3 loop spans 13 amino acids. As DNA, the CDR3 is TGCAGTGCTCGGATAGCGCCCACAGATACGCAGTATTTT. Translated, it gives CSARIAPTDTQYF.

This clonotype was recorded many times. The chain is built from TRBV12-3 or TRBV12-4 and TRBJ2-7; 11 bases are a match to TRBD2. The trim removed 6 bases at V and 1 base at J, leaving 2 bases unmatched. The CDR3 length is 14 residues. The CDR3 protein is CASRLAGASYEQYF. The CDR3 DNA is TGTGCCAGCAGACTAGCGGGAGCGTCCTACGAGCAGTACTTC.

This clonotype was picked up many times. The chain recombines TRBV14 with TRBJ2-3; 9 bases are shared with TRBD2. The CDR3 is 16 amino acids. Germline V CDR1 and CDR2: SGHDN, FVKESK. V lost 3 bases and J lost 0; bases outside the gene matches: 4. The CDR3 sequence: CASSQGGRASTDTQYF. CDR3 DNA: TGTGCCAGCAGCCAGGGCGGGAGGGCCAGCACAGATACGCAGTATTTT.

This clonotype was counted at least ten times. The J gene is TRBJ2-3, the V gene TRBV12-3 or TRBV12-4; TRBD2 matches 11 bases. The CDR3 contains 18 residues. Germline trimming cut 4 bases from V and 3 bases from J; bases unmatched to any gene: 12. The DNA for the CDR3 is TGTGCCAGCAGTTACGCGCCGACTAGCGGGGTCGGGACAGATACGCAGTATTTT. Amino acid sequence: CASSYAPTSGVGTDTQYF.

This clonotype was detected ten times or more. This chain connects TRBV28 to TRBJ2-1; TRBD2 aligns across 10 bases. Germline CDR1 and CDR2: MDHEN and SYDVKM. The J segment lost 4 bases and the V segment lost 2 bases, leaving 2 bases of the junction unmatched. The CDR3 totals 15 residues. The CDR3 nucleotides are TGTGCCAGCAGTTTACTACTAGCGGGGTACAATGAGCAGTTCTTC. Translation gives CASSLLLAGYNEQFF.

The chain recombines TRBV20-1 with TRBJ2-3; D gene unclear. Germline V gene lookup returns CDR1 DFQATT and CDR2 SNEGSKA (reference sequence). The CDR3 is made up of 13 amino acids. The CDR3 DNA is TGCAGCCCAAAGTGGGGAAACACAGATACGCAGTATTTT. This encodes CSPKWGNTDTQYF.

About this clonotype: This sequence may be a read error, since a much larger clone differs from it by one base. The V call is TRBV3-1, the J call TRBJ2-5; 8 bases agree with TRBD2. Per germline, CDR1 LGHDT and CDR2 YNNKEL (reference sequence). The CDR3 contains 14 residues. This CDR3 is CASSQDAGGETHYF. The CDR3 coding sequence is TGTGCCAGCAGCCAAGACGCGGGAGGAGAGACCCACTACTTC.

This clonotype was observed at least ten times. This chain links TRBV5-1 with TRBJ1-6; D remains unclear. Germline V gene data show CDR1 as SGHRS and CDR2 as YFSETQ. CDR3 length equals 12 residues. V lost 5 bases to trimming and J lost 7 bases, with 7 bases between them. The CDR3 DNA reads TGCGCCAGCAGAGATACAAATTCACCCCTCCACTTT. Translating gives CASRDTNSPLHF.

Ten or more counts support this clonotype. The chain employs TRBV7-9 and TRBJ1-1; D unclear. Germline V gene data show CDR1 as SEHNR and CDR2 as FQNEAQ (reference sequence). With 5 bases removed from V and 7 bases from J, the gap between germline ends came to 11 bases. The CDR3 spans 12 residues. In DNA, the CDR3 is TGTGCCAGCAGCCCAATGGCTGTTGAAGCTTTCTTT. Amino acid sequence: CASSPMAVEAFF.

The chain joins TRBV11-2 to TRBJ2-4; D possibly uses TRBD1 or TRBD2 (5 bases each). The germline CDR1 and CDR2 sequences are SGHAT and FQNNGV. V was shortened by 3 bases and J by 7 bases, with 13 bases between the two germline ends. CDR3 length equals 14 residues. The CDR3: CASSLRGDGNIQYF. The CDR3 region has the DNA TGTGCCAGCAGCTTGAGAGGGGATGGGAACATTCAGTACTTC.

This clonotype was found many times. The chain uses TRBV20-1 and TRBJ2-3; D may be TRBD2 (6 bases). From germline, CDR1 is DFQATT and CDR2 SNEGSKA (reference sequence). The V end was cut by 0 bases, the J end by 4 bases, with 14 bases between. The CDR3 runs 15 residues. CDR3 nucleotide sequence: TGCAGTGCTAGAGAGTCTAGCGAGGTGGCAGATACGCAGTATTTT. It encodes CSARESSEVADTQYF.